This TCR beta chain was recorded in a study of blood T cell repertoires in COVID-19 (dated by TCRdb to the early 2020s). As for the study more broadly: Collaborator samples came from the United States, Italy and Spain and covered acute and convalescent phases of COVID-19. Where available, HLA class I and class II types were obtained from metadata supplied by the sample provider rather than from assay-based typing. The prospective study material was composed of cDNA or gDNA derived from T cells, B-cell-depleted T cells, or PBMCs. Subjects who had been exposed to COVID-19, were actively infected with it, or had recovered from it provided the deeply sampled blood TCRbeta repertoires that made up the dataset. The repertoires were made available in a free public database intended to serve as a resource for research on the immune response to SARS-CoV-2. Sample metadata almost always included a de-identified subject ID, COVID-19 status, age in years and sex. Samples were obtained from the ongoing ImmuneRACE study (first 160 participants) and from 1,254 subjects provided by 6 global collaborators.

On the study overall, not on this receptor specifically: Clinical and demographic metadata were provided uncurated, with the amount varying by source and participant.

The immunoSEQ Assay, a bias-controlled multiplex PCR, was used to amplify TCRbeta CDR3 regions from genomic DNA. In the authors' own workflow: Within the assay, amplification of reference gene primers was used to estimate how many nucleated cells each sample contained. Sequence reads were collapsed and filtered to measure the absolute abundance of every unique TCRbeta CDR3 rearrangement. For each sample, productive Simpson clonality was calculated as the square root of Simpson's diversity index across productive rearrangements. TCRdb retrieved this table from immuneACCESS and kept in-frame rearrangements only. Not all clones are present; in checked studies, unresolved V genes account for under half, and no reason is known for the remainder. Clonal size and the V and J genes are those of that table, whereas D and trimming came from the DNA. The sample table holds some 260,000 clones, of which around 90% were seen once. The ten most abundant clones make up nearly 6.5% of the sample.

Comment on this clone: Its antigen specificity is not known. The sample holds no much larger clone one base away, and base qualities are not on file.

In the prospective study, participants were about 18 to 95 years old, resided in 25 or so geographic areas of the United States, and were enrolled through a virtual design. Cohort assignment in the prospective study relied on participant-reported clinical history from a screening survey and a study questionnaire. In the prospective study, mobile phlebotomists collected whole blood, serum and a nasopharyngeal or oropharyngeal swab from each participant. Additional blood draws and questionnaires over an approximately 2-month period could optionally be provided by prospective study participants. Blood samples from the prospective study were shipped frozen or at room temperature prior to DNA extraction. The specimen was PBMCs or T cells enriched from blood (not recorded which). This receptor was identified in a woman aged 25 to 39 with acute COVID-19.

CDR3 region: CASSLSGRLTHNEQFF. The bases read TGTGCCAGCAGCTTATCGGGTCGACTAACCCACAATGAGCAGTTCTTC. The rearrangement joined TRBV7-2 to TRBJ2-1; TRBD2 is a weak D gene call, 5 bases matching. Based on the germline V gene, the CDR1 and CDR2 sequences are SGHTA and FQGNSA. From its cysteine to its phenylalanine, the CDR3 spans 16 amino acids. Of the read, only the CDR3 DNA is kept; its 48 bases are in frame from base 1. V drops 2 bases and J drops 5 bases, leaving 16 bases in between. This CDR3, with the reference TRBV7-2 and TRBJ2-1 proteins standing in past its ends, gives the full variable domain GAGVSQSPSNKVTEKGKDVELRCDPISGHTALYWYRQSLGQGLEFLIYFQGNSAPDKSGLPSDRFSAERTGGSVSTLTIQRTQQEDSAVYLCASSLSGRLTHNEQFFGPGTRLTVL.